The 29 T cell receptor beta chains below were found in one sample sequenced in a study of T cells after posttransplantation cyclophosphamide. Control samples came 1 year after myeloablative marrow transplants with methotrexate plus calcineurin inhibitor. Generated by immunoSEQ multiplex PCR, the TCRdb table keeps only in-frame clones and is missing some. The sample has approximately 10,000 clones, 80% to 90% seen once. Specimen: PBMCs, collected roughly 460 days after allogeneic stem cell transplant with calcineurin inhibitor and methotrexate. All receptors come from a male patient between 45 and 59 years old who received an allogeneic stem cell transplant from an unrelated donor, was CMV-positive, and had chronic GVHD only. The T cells may come from the graft donor.

This CDR3 is CASSLRWRGGEQFF. The CDR3 nucleotides are TGTGCCAGCAGCTTACGTTGGCGGGGAGGTGAGCAGTTCTTC. The rearrangement uses TRBV7-2 and TRBJ2-1, with D possibly being TRBD2 (6 bases). The germline gives CDR1 SGHTA, CDR2 FQGNSA. Trimming shortened V by 2 bases and J by 9 bases, and 14 bases separated the two germline ends. CDR3 size: 14 residues.

V usage is TRBV19 and J usage is TRBJ2-7; D gene uncertain. Looked up from germline, CDR1 is LNHDA and CDR2 is SQIVND (reference sequence). CDR3 length: 13 amino acids. The ends were cut back, 5 bases at V and 2 bases at J, with 10 bases in the middle. In nucleotides, the CDR3 is TGTGCCAGTAGTCGAGTGACACCCTACGAGCAGTACTTC. It translates to CASSRVTPYEQYF.

V gene TRBV11-2 combines with J gene TRBJ1-2; D is unresolved. Germline CDR1 reads SGHAT; CDR2 reads FQNNGV. The CDR3 extends over 13 amino acids. Trimming took 1 base from V and 1 from J, leaving 4 bases between them. The CDR3 DNA reads as TGTGCCAGCAGCTTAGCGGGTAACTATGGCTACACCTTC. Residues: CASSLAGNYGYTF.

This clone showed up just once. The chain has TRBV21-1 and TRBJ2-3; TRBD2 is taken as the D call from the table, unchecked against the DNA. TRBV21-1 is a documented pseudogene. The CDR3 sequence is 20 residues long. The CDR3 region has the DNA TGTGCCAGCAGCATAGGGACTAGCGGGGAATCAGGGTATGGGACAGATACGCAGTATTTT. It codes for CASSIGTSGESGYGTDTQYF.

The chain is built from TRBV27 and TRBJ1-5; a possible D gene is TRBD1 (5 bases). V lost 1 base to trimming and J lost 6 bases, with 13 bases between them. There are 15 residues in the CDR3. CDR1 and CDR2 (germline): MNHEY, SMNVEV (reference sequence). This CDR3 reads CASSLLAGNGQPQHF. The DNA for the CDR3 is TGTGCCAGCAGTTTATTGGCAGGGAATGGTCAGCCCCAGCATTTT.

This clone was observed a few times. This chain links TRBV4-2 with TRBJ1-4; D is undetermined. There are 16 residues in the CDR3. Per germline, CDR1 LGHNA and CDR2 YNFKEQ. Trimming pared 0 bases from V and 3 bases from J, leaving 11 bases between. CDR3 sequence reads: CASSQEMGGPNEKLFF. DNA of the CDR3: TGTGCCAGCAGCCAAGAGATGGGTGGGCCTAATGAAAAACTGTTTTTT.

V is TRBV7-9 and J is TRBJ1-2, with D tentatively TRBD1 (5 bases). Germline V gene sequence: CDR1 SEHNR, CDR2 FQNEAQ (reference sequence). This CDR3 region has 13 residues. V was clipped by 5 bases and J by 13 bases, with 20 bases between them. CDR3 loop: CASSHGGEVIGTF. The CDR3 DNA reads TGTGCCAGCAGCCACGGAGGGGAAGTGATTGGCACCTTC.

This clone was recorded a few times. V is TRBV28 and J is TRBJ2-7, with no clear D. The CDR3 has 11 amino acids. V was pared by 2 bases and J by 4 bases, with 3 bases between. Germline V lookup: CDR1 MDHEN, CDR2 SYDVKM. The CDR3 DNA sequence: TGTGCCAGCAGTTTACGGTACGAGCAGTACTTC. Translation gives CASSLRYEQYF. Together with reference TRBV28 and TRBJ2-7, the CDR3 gives the full variable domain: DVKVTQSSRYLVKRTGEKVFLECVQDMDHENMFWYRQDPGLGLRLIYFSYDVKMKEKGDIPEGYSVSREKKERFSLILESASTNQTSMYLCASSLRYEQYFGPGTRLTVT.

V usage is TRBV2 and J usage is TRBJ1-1; D possibly corresponds to TRBD1 (6 bases). V was shortened by 8 bases and J by 1 base, with 11 bases between the two germline ends. CDR1 SNHLY and CDR2 FYNNEI come from the germline V gene. CDR3 length: 13 amino acids. This CDR3 is CASRRQANTEAFF. CDR3 DNA: TGTGCCAGCCGACGACAGGCGAACACTGAAGCTTTCTTT. The full variable domain, with the rest looked up from reference TRBV2 and TRBJ1-1, is EPEVTQTPSHQVTQMGQEVILRCVPISNHLYFYWYRQILGQKVEFLVSFYNNEISEKSEIFDDQFSVERPDGSNFTLKIRSTKLEDSAMYFCASRRQANTEAFFGQGTRLTVV.

V and J are TRBV27 and TRBJ2-1; 14 bases are shared with TRBD2. Germline values: CDR1 MNHEY, CDR2 SMNVEV (reference sequence). Unmatched junction bases numbered 2, after V lost 7 bases and J lost 6 bases. This CDR3 comprises 14 residues. The CDR3 bases are TGTGCCAGCATGGGACTAGCGGGAGTCAATGAGCAGTTCTTC. Its protein product is CASMGLAGVNEQFF.

The sample holds one count of this clone. The chain links TRBV7-9 to TRBJ2-6; maybe TRBD1 (5 bases). Germline V gene lookup returns CDR1 SEHNR and CDR2 FQNEAQ (reference sequence). The V gene lost 7 bases and the J gene lost 0 bases, with 16 bases spanning the gap. CDR3 length equals 17 residues. The CDR3 here is CASTVDRGHSGANVLTF. In nucleotides, the CDR3 is TGTGCCAGCACCGTCGACAGAGGCCACTCTGGGGCCAACGTCCTGACTTTC.

The chain carries TRBV9 and TRBJ1-6, with D possibly TRBD1 on 5 matching bases. CDR1 and CDR2 (germline): SGDLS, YYNGEE. The CDR3 is 14 residues long. With 7 bases removed from V and 9 bases from J, the gap between germline ends came to 17 bases. CDR3 nucleotide sequence: TGTGCCAGCTGTATCGGGGGTGAAAGTTCACCCCTCCACTTT. Protein product: CASCIGGESSPLHF.

A remark on this clone: The sample contains more than one DNA sequence encoding this CDR3. The V call is TRBV14, the J call TRBJ2-1, with D perhaps matching TRBD2 (5 bases). The CDR3 runs 13 residues. Trimming removed 0 bases from V and 9 bases from J, with 9 bases in between. Per germline, CDR1 SGHDN and CDR2 FVKESK. CDR3 bases: TGTGCCAGCAGCCAAGATCTCGGAGGTGAGCAGTTCTTC. This codes for CASSQDLGGEQFF.

V is TRBV7-2 and J is TRBJ2-2; TRBD2 matches 7 bases. Germline V gives CDR1 SGHTA, CDR2 FQGNSA. The CDR3 has 14 residues. V shed 6 bases, J shed 6 bases, and the junction held 7 bases outside the gene matches. The CDR3 loop reads CASRKTSISGELFF. The CDR3 coding sequence is TGTGCCAGCAGGAAGACTAGCATCTCCGGGGAGCTGTTTTTT.

This clone was detected a few times. This chain links TRBV27 with TRBJ2-1, with 7 bases identical to TRBD2. Germline V gene sequence: CDR1 MNHEY, CDR2 SMNVEV (reference sequence). The CDR3 spans 14 residues. Trimming at V came to 4 bases and at J to 5 bases, leaving 5 bases not matched to a gene. The CDR3 DNA reads as TGTGCCAGCAGTTCTAGCGGCCCGGACAATGAGCAGTTCTTC. This codes for CASSSSGPDNEQFF.

This rearrangement joins TRBV27 to TRBJ1-6; a weak D match, TRBD1 (5 bases). V was pared by 3 bases and J by 10 bases, with 7 bases between. In germline, CDR1 is MNHEY, CDR2 SMNVEV (reference sequence). The CDR3 is 12 residues long. The CDR3 DNA reads as TGTGCCAGCAGTTTCCGGGGGTCACCCCTCCACTTT. Translated, it gives CASSFRGSPLHF.

The rearrangement links TRBV11-3 to TRBJ2-2; 7 nucleotides agree with TRBD1. Looked up from germline, CDR1 is SGHNT and CDR2 is YENEEA. The CDR3 is 13 amino acids. V dropped 8 bases and J dropped 7; count of bases not matched to a gene: 7. In nucleotides, the CDR3 is TGTGCCAGCGGCCCGACAGGGTACGGGGAGCTGTTTTTT. Its translation: CASGPTGYGELFF.

V is TRBV5-1 and J is TRBJ1-2; D remains unclear. V was trimmed by 4 bases and J by 3 bases, leaving 7 bases between them. Germline V gene data show CDR1 as SGHRS and CDR2 as YFSETQ. The CDR3 is 12 amino acids. CDR3 nucleotide sequence: TGCGCCAGCAGCGACATCCACTATGGCTACACCTTC. Protein sequence: CASSDIHYGYTF.

The rearrangement uses TRBV4-1 and TRBJ1-5; 9 nucleotides match TRBD1. The V segment lost 5 bases and the J segment 0 bases; nucleotides outside the gene matches: 2. The CDR3 length is 15 residues. Germline V gives CDR1 MGHRA, CDR2 YSYEKL. DNA of the CDR3: TGCGCCAGCAGCTGGACAGGGGATAGCAATCAGCCCCAGCATTTT. Translating it yields CASSWTGDSNQPQHF.

The chain employs TRBV6-4 and TRBJ2-3; D may be TRBD2 (5 bases). V was pared by 5 bases and J by 0 bases, with 12 bases between. Germline CDR1 MRHNA, CDR2 SNTAGT. This CDR3 comprises 15 residues. CDR3 bases: TGTGCCAGCAGTCCCCGGGGAAAAAGCACAGATACGCAGTATTTT. Residues: CASSPRGKSTDTQYF.

V usage is TRBV5-4 and J usage is TRBJ2-3, with 7 bases aligning to TRBD2. This CDR3 comprises 14 residues. Per germline, CDR1 SGHNT and CDR2 YYREEE (reference sequence). Trimming removed 5 bases from V and 2 bases from J; junction bases left unmatched: 5. The chain's CDR3 is CASRLAGLTDTQYF. As DNA, the CDR3 is TGTGCCAGCAGGTTAGCGGGCCTCACAGATACGCAGTATTTT.

The gene calls are TRBV11-2 and TRBJ1-4; 10 bases fit TRBD1. Trimming took 5 bases from V and 3 from J; bases not matched to a gene: 3. Germline V gives CDR1 SGHAT, CDR2 FQNNGV. CDR3 length: 15 amino acids. CDR3 nucleotide sequence: TGTGCCAGCAGCCCGGACAGGGGGGCTAATGAAAAACTGTTTTTT. Encoded protein: CASSPDRGANEKLFF. The whole variable domain, remainder taken from reference TRBV11-2 and TRBJ1-4, is EAGVAQSPRYKIIEKRQSVAFWCNPISGHATLYWYQQILGQGPKLLIQFQNNGVVDDSQLPKDRFSAERLKGVDSTLKIQPAKLEDSAVYLCASSPDRGANEKLFFGSGTQLSVL.

J is TRBJ2-5 and V is TRBV7-8; 7 nucleotides align to TRBD2. This CDR3 has 16 amino acids. The J segment lost 2 bases and the V segment lost 5 bases, leaving 11 bases of the junction unmatched. Germline V gene lookup returns CDR1 SGHVS and CDR2 FQNEAQ. This CDR3 reads CASSHSGPTSQETQYF. DNA for the CDR3: TGTGCCAGCAGCCATAGCGGGCCAACTAGTCAAGAGACCCAGTACTTC.

The rearrangement joins TRBV5-1 to TRBJ1-2; 10 nucleotides align to TRBD1. CDR1 is SGHRS, CDR2 YFSETQ, per germline. V lost 2 bases to trimming and J lost 1 base; unmatched junction nucleotides: 8. CDR3 length equals 17 residues. As DNA, the CDR3 is TGCGCCAGCAGCTTCGGACAGGGGGATGTGAGTAACTATGGCTACACCTTC. Protein: CASSFGQGDVSNYGYTF.

This chain links TRBV7-9 with TRBJ2-5, with a weak D call TRBD1 (6 bases). The germline CDR1 and CDR2 sequences are SEHNR and FQNEAQ (reference sequence). This CDR3 spans 16 amino acids. V lost 3 bases, J lost 2 bases, and 16 bases lay in between. This chain's CDR3 is CASSFRTGSWQETQYF. CDR3 nucleotides: TGTGCCAGCAGCTTCCGCACAGGGAGTTGGCAAGAGACCCAGTACTTC. Together with reference TRBV7-9 and TRBJ2-5, the CDR3 gives the full variable domain: DTGVSQNPRHKITKRGQNVTFRCDPISEHNRLYWYRQTLGQGPEFLTYFQNEAQLEKSRLLSDRFSAERPKGSFSTLEIQRTEQGDSAMYLCASSFRTGSWQETQYFGPGTRLLVL.

A single count supports this clone. The chain employs TRBV11-3 and TRBJ2-3; 11 nucleotides line up with TRBD1. Trimming removed 3 bases from V and 4 bases from J; junction bases left unmatched: 6. The germline V gene has CDR1 SGHNT and CDR2 YENEEA. The CDR3 contains 16 residues. Here the CDR3 DNA reads TGTGCCAGCAGCTTTCGAGGACAGGGGGCGGCAGATACGCAGTATTTT. This translates into CASSFRGQGAADTQYF.

The chain joins TRBV27 to TRBJ2-7; 8 bases fit TRBD1. The CDR3 spans 15 residues. Germline CDR1 reads MNHEY; CDR2 reads SMNVEV (reference sequence). Trimming took 3 bases from V and 2 from J; bases not matched to a gene: 6. The DNA of the CDR3 is TGTGCCAGCAGTTTTAGGGGGACAGGTCCCTACGAGCAGTACTTC. Amino acids: CASSFRGTGPYEQYF.

The chain has TRBV5-1 and TRBJ2-3, with 9 bases that match TRBD2. CDR1 and CDR2 (germline): SGHRS, YFSETQ. The CDR3 is 16 amino acids. V lost 4 bases and J lost 2; bases outside the gene matches: 8. The CDR3 DNA is TGCGCCAGCAGCCCAATGACTAGCGGAAACACAGATACGCAGTATTTT. Protein: CASSPMTSGNTDTQYF.

The chain combines TRBV10-3 with TRBJ2-3; D ambiguous. The germline V and J ends were trimmed by 4 bases and 3 bases, with 8 bases remaining between them. The germline V gene has CDR1 ENHRY and CDR2 SYGVKD. This CDR3 has 13 amino acids. The CDR3 nucleotides read TGTGCCATCAGTGCCCTAGGAACAGATACGCAGTATTTT. Its translation: CAISALGTDTQYF.